The present entry profiles one T cell receptor (beta chain) with its context. This sample was included in a study of blood T cell repertoires in COVID-19. The protocol was immunoSEQ multiplex PCR, while the TCRdb copy is restricted to in-frame clones and leaves out a portion. The sample records about 400,000 clones, 80% to 90% being singletons. Germline CDR1 reads GTSNPN; CDR2 reads SVGIG (reference sequence). V lost 1 base and J lost 2; bases outside the gene matches: 5. The CDR3 contains 15 residues. V is TRBV30 and J is TRBJ2-3; 8 bases fit TRBD1. The specimen sequenced was peripheral blood. The receptor comes from a woman aged 55-69 years with COVID-19, enrolled during active disease. The CDR3 loop is CAWSADRGLTDTQYF. DNA of the CDR3: TGTGCCTGGAGTGCTGACAGGGGCCTCACAGATACGCAGTATTTT.